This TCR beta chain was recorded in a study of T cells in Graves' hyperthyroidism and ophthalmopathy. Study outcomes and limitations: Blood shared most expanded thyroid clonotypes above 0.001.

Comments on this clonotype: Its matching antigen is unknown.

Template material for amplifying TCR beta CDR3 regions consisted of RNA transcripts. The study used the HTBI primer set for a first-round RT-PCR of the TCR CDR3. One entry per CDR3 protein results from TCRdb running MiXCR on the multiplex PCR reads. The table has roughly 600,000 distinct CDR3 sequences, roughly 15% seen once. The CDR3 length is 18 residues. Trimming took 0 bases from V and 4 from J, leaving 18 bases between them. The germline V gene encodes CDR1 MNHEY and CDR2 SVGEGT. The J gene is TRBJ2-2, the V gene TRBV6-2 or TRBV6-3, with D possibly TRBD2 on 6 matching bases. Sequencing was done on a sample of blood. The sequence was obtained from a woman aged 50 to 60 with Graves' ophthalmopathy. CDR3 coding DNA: TGTGCCAGCAGTTACTCGGGCTGGCGTCAGGGAGGCACCGGGGAGCTGTTTTTT. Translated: CASSYSGWRQGGTGELFF.